The source of this T cell receptor (beta chain) is a study of Ad26.COV2.S vaccination and SARS-CoV-2 variants. As for the study in general: Intramuscular Ad26.COV2.S at 5x10^10 or 1x10^11 viral particles.

After removal of 4 bases from V and 0 bases from J, the junction contained 16 bases not matched to a gene. CDR3 length: 19 residues. This clone showed up just once. Treatment denoted: about 20 received Ad26.COV2.S at low or high dose, single or two shots; a few received placebo; per-sample allocation not given. Specimen acquisition occurred on day 63 following the initial vaccine or placebo injection. Wuhan-strain SARS-CoV-2 spike was expressed by the Ad26 vector that made up the vaccine. TCRdb keeps only in-frame clones here, not all; method: immunoSEQ multiplex PCR. The table includes about 680,000 clones, 70% to 90% detected once.

Material: peripheral blood, obtained in a trial of Ad26.COV2.S vaccine versus placebo. This chain joins TRBV5-3 and TRBJ2-4; 7 nucleotides align to TRBD1. TRBV5-3 is treated as an ORF (open reading frame) with a function not yet certain. The source of this sequence is a person between 18 and 59 years old who received the Ad26.COV2.S COVID-19 vaccine or a placebo. CDR3 sequence (DNA): TGTGCCAGAAGCCGGACCGGGACAGCCGAAGTACTAGCCAAAAACATTCAGTACTTC. Amino acid sequence: CARSRTGTAEVLAKNIQYF.